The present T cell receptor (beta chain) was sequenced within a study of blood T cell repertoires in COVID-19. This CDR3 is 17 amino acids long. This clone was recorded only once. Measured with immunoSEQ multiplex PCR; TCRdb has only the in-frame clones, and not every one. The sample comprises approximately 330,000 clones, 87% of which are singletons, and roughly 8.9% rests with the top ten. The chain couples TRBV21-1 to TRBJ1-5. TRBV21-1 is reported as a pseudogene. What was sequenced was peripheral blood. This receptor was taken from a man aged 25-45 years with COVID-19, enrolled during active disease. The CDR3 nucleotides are TGTGCCAGCAGCAAAGTCTCCAACGAGAATAGCAATCAGCCCCAGCATTTT. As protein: CASSKVSNENSNQPQHF.